Presented here are 26 T cell receptor beta chains from one specimen sequenced in a study of cytomegalovirus exposure and HLA in healthy donors. The repertoire was sequenced with immunoSEQ multiplex PCR; TCRdb's copy has only in-frame clones and lacks some. The table has 170,000 or so clones, approximately 83% seen once. Sample: PBMCs. These receptors all come from a young woman in good health and CMV-seropositive.

The chain has TRBV5-6 and TRBJ2-6; 8 bases map to TRBD1. V gave up 4 bases and J gave up 0 bases; unmatched junction bases: 6. Looked up from germline, CDR1 is SGHDT and CDR2 is YYEEEE. CDR3 size: 17 residues. DNA for the CDR3: TGTGCCAGCAGCCCGACAGGGGTCAGCTCTGGGGCCAACGTCCTGACTTTC. It specifies CASSPTGVSSGANVLTF.

This chain joins TRBV18 and TRBJ1-2, with 7 bases matching TRBD1. The CDR3 totals 13 residues. Trimming cost V 3 bases and J 8 bases; bases outside gene matches: 6. CDR1 KGHSH and CDR2 LQKENI come from the germline V gene. The CDR3 here is CASSPDREGGYTF. The CDR3 bases are TGTGCCAGCTCACCCGACAGGGAAGGAGGCTACACCTTC.

This chain's CDR3 is CASSPGTEGNYGYTF. In DNA, the CDR3 is TGTGCCAGCAGCCCTGGGACAGAAGGCAACTATGGCTACACCTTC. The J gene is TRBJ1-2, the V gene TRBV7-6; 7 bases fit TRBD1. The germline V gene has CDR1 SGHVS and CDR2 FNYEAQ. The CDR3 contains 15 residues. J was trimmed by 2 bases and V by 5 bases; bases with no gene match: 8.

This rearrangement joins TRBV7-3 to TRBJ1-2; 9 nucleotides align to TRBD1. V was clipped by 5 bases and J by 6 bases; unmatched bases: 7. Germline V gene data show CDR1 as SGHTA and CDR2 as FQGTGA. This CDR3 comprises 14 residues. Here the CDR3 reads CASSPTGGANGYTF. As DNA, the CDR3 is TGTGCCAGCAGCCCAACAGGGGGCGCAAATGGCTACACCTTC. Full variable domain (outside the CDR3, taken from reference TRBV7-3 and TRBJ1-2): GAGVSQTPSNKVTEKGKYVELRCDPISGHTALYWYRQSLGQGPEFLIYFQGTGAADDSGLPNDRFFAVRPEGSVSTLKIQRTERGDSAVYLCASSPTGGANGYTFGSGTRLTVV.

The chain is built from TRBV10-1 and TRBJ2-1; no clear D gene. Trimming removed 2 bases from V and 8 bases from J, with 7 bases in between. In germline, CDR1 is WNHNN, CDR2 SYGVQD (reference sequence). There are 12 residues in the CDR3. For the CDR3, the DNA is TGCGCCAGCAGTGAGGGTTGGCATGAGCAGTTCTTC. Amino acids: CASSEGWHEQFF.

The chain has TRBV4-3 and TRBJ2-1; 7 bases are shared with TRBD1. The CDR3 contains 14 residues. Trimming cost V 0 bases and J 7 bases; bases outside gene matches: 3. The germline V gene encodes CDR1 LGHNA and CDR2 YSLEER. The CDR3 protein is CASSQDRGQNEQFF. Written as DNA, the CDR3 is TGCGCCAGCAGCCAAGATCGGGGACAGAATGAGCAGTTCTTC.

V usage is TRBV7-6 and J usage is TRBJ2-2; D unresolved. The CDR3 is 11 amino acids. Looked up from germline, CDR1 is SGHVS and CDR2 is FNYEAQ. With 5 bases removed from V and 5 bases from J, the gap between germline ends came to 3 bases. CDR3 sequence reads: CASSRTGELFF. Written as DNA, the CDR3 is TGTGCCAGCAGCCGTACCGGGGAGCTGTTTTTT.

The chain combines TRBV2 with TRBJ2-7, with D perhaps matching TRBD2 (5 bases). Per the germline V gene, CDR1 is SNHLY and CDR2 is FYNNEI. This CDR3 region has 17 residues. The V gene lost 0 bases and the J gene lost 5 bases, with 20 bases spanning the gap. The CDR3 coding sequence is TGTGCCAGCAGTGAAGCGCGGCTAGCTGCCCCTTTTGACGAGCAGTACTTC. Translation: CASSEARLAAPFDEQYF.

The V gene is TRBV6-1, the J gene TRBJ2-2; TRBD2 matches at 7 bases. The CDR3 has 15 residues. J was trimmed by 5 bases and V by 8 bases; bases with no gene match: 11. Germline V gene lookup returns CDR1 MNHNS and CDR2 SASEGT. CDR3 sequence (DNA): TGTGCCAGCGGAGCCTCAGGGAGGGAAACCGGGGAGCTGTTTTTT. It translates to CASGASGRETGELFF.

The V gene is TRBV11-2, the J gene TRBJ2-3, with 14 nucleotides matching TRBD2. The J segment lost 11 bases and the V segment lost 5 bases, leaving 15 bases of the junction unmatched. The germline CDR1 and CDR2 sequences are SGHAT and FQNNGV. This CDR3 has 17 residues. The chain's CDR3 is CASSPGLAGGRGWVQYF. CDR3 DNA: TGTGCCAGCAGCCCCGGACTAGCGGGGGGCCGTGGATGGGTGCAGTATTTT. Using reference TRBV11-2 and TRBJ2-3 for the parts outside the CDR3, the full variable domain is EAGVAQSPRYKIIEKRQSVAFWCNPISGHATLYWYQQILGQGPKLLIQFQNNGVVDDSQLPKDRFSAERLKGVDSTLKIQPAKLEDSAVYLCASSPGLAGGRGWVQYFGPGTRLTVL.

The chain recombines TRBV5-1 with TRBJ2-5; D uncertain. CDR1 and CDR2 (germline): SGHRS, YFSETQ. The CDR3 extends over 13 amino acids. V lost 4 bases to trimming and J lost 4 bases, with 11 bases between them. CDR3: CASSPKRPETQYF. CDR3 in DNA: TGCGCCAGCAGCCCCAAGCGCCCAGAGACCCAGTACTTC.

This chain connects TRBV7-9 to TRBJ1-1; 7 bases align to TRBD1. Trimming at V came to 5 bases and at J to 0 bases, leaving 3 bases not matched to a gene. The length of the CDR3 is 14 residues. The germline gives CDR1 SEHNR, CDR2 FQNEAQ (reference sequence). The CDR3 DNA is TGTGCCAGCAGCACAGGACAGGTGAACACTGAAGCTTTCTTT. It encodes CASSTGQVNTEAFF. Full variable domain (outside the CDR3, taken from reference TRBV7-9 and TRBJ1-1): DTGVSQNPRHKITKRGQNVTFRCDPISEHNRLYWYRQTLGQGPEFLTYFQNEAQLEKSRLLSDRFSAERPKGSFSTLEIQRTEQGDSAMYLCASSTGQVNTEAFFGQGTRLTVV.

CDR3 in amino acids: CASSVGIRTYEQYF. CDR3 DNA: TGTGCCAGCAGTGTTGGTATCAGAACCTACGAGCAGTACTTC. The rearrangement uses TRBV2 and TRBJ2-7; D gene uncertain. Germline CDR1 reads SNHLY; CDR2 reads FYNNEI. This CDR3 has 14 residues. Between the trimmed V and J ends, which lost 4 bases and 2 bases, there was a span of 12 bases.

The chain combines TRBV10-3 with TRBJ1-1, with a weak D call TRBD1 (6 bases). CDR1 ENHRY and CDR2 SYGVKD come from the germline V gene. V lost 6 bases and J lost 2, with 10 bases in between. The CDR3 consists of 13 residues. The DNA of the CDR3 is TGTGCCATCAGACTACAGGGAAACACTGAAGCTTTCTTT. Encoded protein: CAIRLQGNTEAFF.

V and J are TRBV18 and TRBJ2-5; 7 bases align to TRBD1. The CDR3 length is 13 residues. After removal of 4 bases from V and 3 bases from J, the junction contained 2 bases not matched to a gene. Germline V lookup: CDR1 KGHSH, CDR2 LQKENI. The CDR3 DNA sequence: TGTGCCAGCTCACTGACAGGGAAAGAGACCCAGTACTTC. Amino acid sequence: CASSLTGKETQYF.

The chain links TRBV12-5 to TRBJ2-1; D call uncertain. The CDR3 sequence is 12 residues long. V was shortened by 7 bases and J by 2 bases, with 6 bases between the two germline ends. CDR1 is LGHNT and CDR2 is FRNRAP in the germline V gene. The CDR3 bases are TGTGCTAGTGCACTCCCCTACAATGAGCAGTTCTTC. It translates to CASALPYNEQFF.

This clone has only one observation. V is TRBV6-1 and J is TRBJ1-2; 8 nucleotides line up with TRBD1. The germline V gene encodes CDR1 MNHNS and CDR2 SASEGT. V trimming: 4 bases; J trimming: 8 bases; junction bases outside the gene matches: 12. The CDR3 sequence is 15 residues long. CDR3 residues: CASSARDRYAGGYTF. The CDR3 nucleotides are TGTGCCAGCAGTGCCCGGGACAGGTATGCTGGGGGCTACACCTTC.

Only a few counts were recorded for this clone. The V gene is TRBV5-1, the J gene TRBJ2-7; D not resolved. This CDR3 is 14 amino acids long. The V gene's germline CDR1 is SGHRS and CDR2 YFSETQ. V lost 4 bases and J lost 0, with 11 bases in between. CDR3 DNA: TGCGCCAGCAGCGTCCGGGTCTCCTCCTACGAGCAGTACTTC. It translates to CASSVRVSSYEQYF.

The rearrangement links TRBV9 to TRBJ2-5; 13 bases fit TRBD2. The J segment lost 5 bases and the V segment lost 1 base, leaving 8 bases of the junction unmatched. CDR3 length: 17 amino acids. In germline, CDR1 is SGDLS, CDR2 YYNGEE. The CDR3 here is CASSVLTGTSGVETQYF. CDR3 sequence (DNA): TGTGCCAGCAGCGTACTTACCGGGACTAGCGGGGTTGAGACCCAGTACTTC.

The chain joins TRBV6-5 to TRBJ1-1; no clear D gene. Trimming cost V 3 bases and J 7 bases, with 9 bases left between them. The CDR3 is 12 amino acids. The V gene's germline CDR1 is MNHEY and CDR2 SVGAGI. The CDR3 nucleotides read TGTGCCAGCAGTTATGGAGGGAATGAAGCTTTCTTT. Translated: CASSYGGNEAFF.

This clone was seen a single time. The chain combines TRBV5-5 with TRBJ2-7; TRBD1 agrees at 9 bases. This CDR3 is 17 amino acids long. V gave up 2 bases and J gave up 1 base; unmatched junction bases: 10. Per the germline V gene, CDR1 is SGHKS and CDR2 is YYEKEE (reference sequence). Here the CDR3 reads CASSFPGTGSRSYEQYF. The CDR3 DNA reads as TGTGCCAGCAGCTTCCCCGGGACAGGGTCTAGGTCCTACGAGCAGTACTTC.

The rearrangement uses TRBV18 and TRBJ1-2; TRBD1 matches 9 bases. Trimming took 3 bases from V and 8 from J; bases not matched to a gene: 7. The CDR3 is made up of 14 amino acids. Per germline, CDR1 KGHSH and CDR2 LQKENI. The CDR3 nucleotides are TGTGCCAGCTCACCCGGGACAGGGAGAACCGGCTACACCTTC. Encoded protein: CASSPGTGRTGYTF.

V and J are TRBV27 and TRBJ2-7, with 10 positions matching TRBD2. The CDR3 totals 18 residues. Per the germline V gene, CDR1 is MNHEY and CDR2 is SMNVEV (reference sequence). Unmatched junction bases numbered 19, after V lost 5 bases and J lost 6 bases. CDR3: CASSGKQLAGVTGSEQYF. CDR3 coding DNA: TGTGCCAGCAGTGGAAAACAGCTAGCGGGGGTTACCGGTTCCGAGCAGTACTTC.

The rearrangement uses TRBV27 and TRBJ2-1; 8 bases match TRBD1. Trimming at V came to 5 bases and at J to 9 bases, leaving 6 bases not matched to a gene. The length of the CDR3 is 13 residues. Germline V gene lookup returns CDR1 MNHEY and CDR2 SMNVEV (reference sequence). For the CDR3, the DNA is TGTGCCAGCAGTGTCGACAGGGGAGGTGAGCAGTTCTTC. Its protein is CASSVDRGGEQFF.

The chain combines TRBV14 with TRBJ1-4; the D gene is possibly TRBD1 (6 bases). This CDR3 comprises 15 residues. Germline CDR1 reads SGHDN; CDR2 reads FVKESK. Deletions cut 2 bases from V and 5 bases from J, with 12 bases between. CDR3 protein: CASSQRRGANEKLFF. The DNA for the CDR3 is TGTGCCAGCAGCCAAAGGCGGGGGGCCAATGAAAAACTGTTTTTT.

This clone came up a few times. This chain uses TRBV28 with TRBJ1-5, with D perhaps TRBD1 (6 bases). CDR3 length: 17 amino acids. The V end was cut by 7 bases, the J end by 0 bases, with 19 bases between. In germline, CDR1 is MDHEN, CDR2 SYDVKM. This CDR3 is CASTEYRAGYSNQPQHF. In DNA form, the CDR3 reads TGTGCCAGCACTGAGTACAGGGCAGGCTATAGCAATCAGCCCCAGCATTTT.